In this sample, the clone carrying this T cell receptor (beta chain) turned up a few times. Its antigen is unknown. TCRdb reprocessed the RT-PCR reads with MiXCR, giving one entry per CDR3 protein. Here the sample spans about 480,000 distinct CDR3 sequences, roughly 13% being singletons. The data were taken from a study of response to subunit inactivated influenza vaccine. Findings of the study overall: The study's authors posited that every seasonal influenza vaccination enlists few new T cells.

The V end lost 3 bases, the J end lost 1 base, and 10 bases lay between the germline ends. The CDR3 is 15 residues long. The germline V gene has CDR1 MNHEY and CDR2 SVGEGT. The specimen was PBMCs from blood, collected about 40 days after vaccination. The chain carries TRBV6-2 or TRBV6-3 and TRBJ2-1; D is unclear. This TCR derives from a man aged 50-59 years who received an inactivated influenza vaccine. The chain's CDR3 is CASSYRGLSYNEQFF. The CDR3 DNA is TGTGCCAGCAGTTATAGAGGCCTATCCTACAATGAGCAGTTCTTC.